These T cell receptor beta chains were read from a single sample in a study of blood T cell repertoires in COVID-19. Assay used: immunoSEQ multiplex PCR; TCRdb lists only in-frame clones, some missing. The sample includes roughly 59,000 clones, 78% seen only once; the top ten take around an eighth. Source material: peripheral blood. These receptors came from an elderly man with acute or convalescent COVID-19. Both conserved end residues are part of each CDR3. The D gene is left open where the match is weak. A clone size is listed for some rows: how often the clone was seen (once, few, many), or a class if it is expanded.

V: TRBV2
size: NA
J: TRBJ1-2
D: TRBD1
DNA: TGTGCCAGCATCACAGGGGGCGGTGATGGCTACACCTTC
CDR3: CASITGGGDGYTF

V: TRBV5-6
size: once
J: TRBJ1-4
D: NA
DNA: TGTGCCAGCAGTCAATTCGGGAGGAGGGGAACTAATGAAAAACTGTTTTTT
CDR3: CASSQFGRRGTNEKLFF

V: TRBV5-1
size: NA
J: TRBJ2-2
D: TRBD2
DNA: TGCGCCAGCAGGCCTAGCGGTAATACCGGGGAGCTGTTTTTT
CDR3: CASRPSGNTGELFF

V: TRBV11-2
size: NA
J: TRBJ2-1
D: TRBD2
DNA: TGTGCCAGCAGCTTACGGCGGCCAGGGACTAACAATGAGCAGTTCTTC
CDR3: CASSLRRPGTNNEQFF

V: TRBV29-1
size: NA
J: TRBJ1-3
D: TRBD1
DNA: TGCAGCGCGGGGACAGGGAACACCATATATTTT
CDR3: CSAGTGNTIYF

V: TRBV5-4
size: NA
J: TRBJ1-6
D: NA
DNA: TGTGCCAGCAGCTTGGAGTACAGAACCTCACCCCTCCACTTT
CDR3: CASSLEYRTSPLHF

V: TRBV19
size: NA
J: TRBJ2-4
D: NA
DNA: TGTGCCAGTAGTATAGTAGTTACGTCCAGGGGAAGCATTCAGTACTTC
CDR3: CASSIVVTSRGSIQYF

V: TRBV7-9
size: NA
J: TRBJ2-7
D: NA
DNA: TGTGCCAGCAGCTTAGTCGGGGATACTTACGAGCAGTACTTC
CDR3: CASSLVGDTYEQYF

V: TRBV7-8
size: NA
J: TRBJ2-7
D: TRBD1
DNA: TGTGCCAGCAGCCCCCGGGACAGGGTCTCCAACGAGCAGTACTTC
CDR3: CASSPRDRVSNEQYF

V: TRBV5-1
size: NA
J: TRBJ2-1
D: TRBD2
DNA: TGCGCCAGCAGCTTGACGGGACTAAGGCTTAATGAGCAGTTCTTC
CDR3: CASSLTGLRLNEQFF

V: TRBV6-5
size: NA
J: TRBJ1-5
D: NA
DNA: TGTGCCAGCAGTTTTAACAATCAGCCCCAGCATTTT
CDR3: CASSFNNQPQHF

V: TRBV6-1
size: NA
J: TRBJ1-5
D: NA
DNA: TGTGCCAGCAGTGACCAGGGTTGGAATCAGCCCCAGCATTTT
CDR3: CASSDQGWNQPQHF

V: TRBV21-1
size: NA
J: TRBJ1-4
D: NA
DNA: TGTGCCAGCAGCAAAGTAAGCAGGGAAGGCAGAGAAAAACTGTTTTTT
CDR3: CASSKVSREGREKLFF

V: TRBV7-3
size: many
J: TRBJ2-1
D: TRBD2
DNA: TGTGCCAGCAGCTTAAGCGGGAGGGAGTACAATGAGCAGTTCTTC
CDR3: CASSLSGREYNEQFF

V: TRBV10-1
size: NA
J: TRBJ1-6
D: TRBD1
DNA: TGCGCCAGCACCAAGGGGGCTGGGGATTCACCCCTCCACTTT
CDR3: CASTKGAGDSPLHF

V: TRBV11-2
size: NA
J: TRBJ1-3
D: TRBD1
DNA: TGTGCCAGCAGTTTAACAGGGGGCTCATCTGGAAACACCATATATTTT
CDR3: CASSLTGGSSGNTIYF

V: TRBV12-3/TRBV12-4
size: NA
J: TRBJ2-3
D: NA
DNA: TGTGCCAGCAGTTTGGAGGAGAATACGCAGTATTTT
CDR3: CASSLEENTQYF

V: TRBV5-8
size: NA
J: TRBJ2-7
D: TRBD1
DNA: TGTGCCAGCAGCTCGGGACAGGGGGCTGACGAGCAGTACTTC
CDR3: CASSSGQGADEQYF

V: TRBV5-1
size: NA
J: TRBJ2-5
D: TRBD1
DNA: TGCGCCAGCAACACAGGGGGCGGTGAGACCCAGTACTTC
CDR3: CASNTGGGETQYF

V: TRBV12-3/TRBV12-4
size: NA
J: TRBJ1-5
D: NA
DNA: TGTGCCAGCAACCGCGACAATCAGCCCCAGCATTTT
CDR3: CASNRDNQPQHF

V: TRBV7-2
size: few
J: TRBJ1-2
D: NA
DNA: TGTGCCAGCAGCTTAGCGGGCCAAACTAACTATGGCTACACCTTC
CDR3: CASSLAGQTNYGYTF

V: TRBV5-1
size: once
J: TRBJ2-3
D: NA
DNA: TGCGCCAGCAGCATTTCAGGGGCGACAGATACGCAGTATTTT
CDR3: CASSISGATDTQYF

V: TRBV10-3
size: NA
J: TRBJ2-7
D: NA
DNA: TGTGCCATCAGTGAGTCTAGGGGGTTGGAGTACTTC
CDR3: CAISESRGLEYF

V: TRBV11-2
size: NA
J: TRBJ1-3
D: NA
DNA: TGTGCCAGCACCTACTCAAGAGTCGGGACTACTGAGAGAACCATATATTTT
CDR3: CASTYSRVGTTERTIYF